These T cell receptor beta chains were read from a single sample in a study of control samples from healthy donors and cancer patients. Sequencing used immunoSEQ multiplex PCR; TCRdb keeps in-frame clones, though not all of them. The sample consists of 120,000 or so clones, around 90% of them appearing once. The specimen sequenced was blood. The source of these receptors is a man aged 18 to 29 in good health. Each CDR3 is given without its conserved first and last residue.

v_call: TRBV5-1
j_call: TRBJ1-1
cdr3_aa: ASSPQGPVNTEAF

v_call: TRBV3-1/TRBV3-2
j_call: TRBJ2-3
cdr3_aa: ASSQEVPGTSYTDTQY

v_call: TRBV7-9
j_call: TRBJ1-1
cdr3_aa: ASSLPGTEAF

v_call: TRBV6-5
j_call: TRBJ2-5
cdr3_aa: ASSSGLAGIQETQY

v_call: TRBV30
j_call: TRBJ1-1
cdr3_aa: AWSGQGNTEAF

v_call: TRBV4-1
j_call: TRBJ2-5
cdr3_aa: ASSHPREQETQY

v_call: TRBV5-1
j_call: TRBJ2-7
cdr3_aa: ASSLAGQIYEQY

v_call: TRBV5-1
j_call: TRBJ2-3
cdr3_aa: ASSLEVLTDTQY

v_call: TRBV4-1
j_call: TRBJ1-2
cdr3_aa: ASSQEILIYGYT

v_call: TRBV5-1
j_call: TRBJ2-5
cdr3_aa: ASSLVVRQETQY

v_call: TRBV4-2
j_call: TRBJ1-3
cdr3_aa: ASSQEDRAGNTIY

v_call: TRBV12-3/TRBV12-4
j_call: TRBJ1-2
cdr3_aa: ASSPRVNYGYT

v_call: TRBV7-2
j_call: TRBJ2-3
cdr3_aa: ASTPRTGTDTQY

v_call: TRBV19
j_call: TRBJ1-5
cdr3_aa: ASSGRGADQPQH

v_call: TRBV5-1
j_call: TRBJ2-7
cdr3_aa: ASSPINVGEQY

v_call: TRBV4-2
j_call: TRBJ1-5
cdr3_aa: ASSQADRESNQPQH

v_call: TRBV6-1
j_call: TRBJ2-1
cdr3_aa: ASSEEAGGYNEQF

v_call: TRBV12-5
j_call: TRBJ2-5
cdr3_aa: ASGLGINIQETQY

v_call: TRBV7-3
j_call: TRBJ2-3
cdr3_aa: ASSLGTATGQGDTQY

v_call: TRBV2
j_call: TRBJ2-7
cdr3_aa: ASSRTSYEQY

v_call: TRBV19
j_call: TRBJ1-6
cdr3_aa: ATLDRARSYNSPLH

v_call: TRBV6-5
j_call: TRBJ1-5
cdr3_aa: ASRGTIYSNQPQH

v_call: TRBV2
j_call: TRBJ2-4
cdr3_aa: ASRRVRPKNIQY

v_call: TRBV12-3/TRBV12-4
j_call: TRBJ1-2
cdr3_aa: ASSQQGFYGYT

v_call: TRBV7-9
j_call: TRBJ1-2
cdr3_aa: ASMDRGRNYGYT

v_call: TRBV12-3/TRBV12-4
j_call: TRBJ2-5
cdr3_aa: ASENGTEETQY

v_call: TRBV13
j_call: TRBJ1-2
cdr3_aa: ASSLGGQVIYGYT

v_call: TRBV18
j_call: TRBJ2-3
cdr3_aa: ASSTLPSSTDTQY

v_call: TRBV2
j_call: TRBJ1-5
cdr3_aa: ASRSNQPQH

v_call: TRBV7-6
j_call: TRBJ2-2
cdr3_aa: ASSLTSGLNTGELF

v_call: TRBV6-1
j_call: TRBJ1-5
cdr3_aa: ASSEDGTGNQPQH

v_call: TRBV18
j_call: TRBJ1-5
cdr3_aa: ASSERDQPQH

v_call: TRBV6-4
j_call: TRBJ1-1
cdr3_aa: ASKWATTNTEAF

v_call: TRBV3-1/TRBV3-2
j_call: TRBJ1-2
cdr3_aa: ASSQDGPSLPKLYGYT

v_call: TRBV9
j_call: TRBJ2-3
cdr3_aa: ASSHRPDRGRSTDTQY

v_call: TRBV7-5
j_call: TRBJ2-5
cdr3_aa: ARSLGTARGKTQY

v_call: TRBV19
j_call: TRBJ1-5
cdr3_aa: ASMGGTGGFRNQPQH

v_call: TRBV30
j_call: TRBJ2-3
cdr3_aa: AWIKQGARDTQY

v_call: TRBV19
j_call: TRBJ1-6
cdr3_aa: ASSISGQGVSPLH

v_call: TRBV7-7
j_call: TRBJ2-7
cdr3_aa: ASSLARGEVYEQY

v_call: TRBV29-1
j_call: TRBJ1-6
cdr3_aa: SATWGTARNSPLH

v_call: TRBV4-1
j_call: TRBJ2-3
cdr3_aa: ASSLRVPPDTQY